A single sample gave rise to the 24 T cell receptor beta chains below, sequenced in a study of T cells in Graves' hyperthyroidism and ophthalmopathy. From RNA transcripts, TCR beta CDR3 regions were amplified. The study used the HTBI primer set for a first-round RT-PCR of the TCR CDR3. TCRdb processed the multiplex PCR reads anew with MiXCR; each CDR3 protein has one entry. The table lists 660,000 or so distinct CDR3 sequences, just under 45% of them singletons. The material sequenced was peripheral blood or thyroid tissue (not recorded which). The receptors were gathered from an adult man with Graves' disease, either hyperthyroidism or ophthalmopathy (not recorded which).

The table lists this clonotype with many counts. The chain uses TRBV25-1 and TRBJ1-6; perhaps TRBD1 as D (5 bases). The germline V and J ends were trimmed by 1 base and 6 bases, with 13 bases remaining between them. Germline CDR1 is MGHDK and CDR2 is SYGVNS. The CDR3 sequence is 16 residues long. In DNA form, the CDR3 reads TGTGCCAGCAGTGAATCTTGGGGGATCGGTAATTCACCCCTCCACTTT. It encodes CASSESWGIGNSPLHF. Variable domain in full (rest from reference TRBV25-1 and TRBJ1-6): EADIYQTPRYLVIGTGKKITLECSQTMGHDKMYWYQQDPGMELHLIHYSYGVNSTEKGDLSSESTVSRIRTEHFPLTLESARPSHTSQYLCASSESWGIGNSPLHFGNGTRLTVT.

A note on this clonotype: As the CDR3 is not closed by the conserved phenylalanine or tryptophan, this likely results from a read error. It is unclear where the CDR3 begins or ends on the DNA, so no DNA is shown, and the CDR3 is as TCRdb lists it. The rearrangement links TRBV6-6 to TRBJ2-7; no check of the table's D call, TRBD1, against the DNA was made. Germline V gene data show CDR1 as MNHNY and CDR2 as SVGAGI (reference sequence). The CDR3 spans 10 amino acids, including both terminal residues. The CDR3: CASSRGRMNT.

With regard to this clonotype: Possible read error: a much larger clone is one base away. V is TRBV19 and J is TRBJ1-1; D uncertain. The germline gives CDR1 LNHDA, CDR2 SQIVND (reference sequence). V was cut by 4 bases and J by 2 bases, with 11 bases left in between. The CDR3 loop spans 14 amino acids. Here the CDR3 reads CASSTLARNTEAFF. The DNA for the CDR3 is TGTGCCAGTAGTACCCTTGCACGTAACACTGAAGCTTTCTTT.

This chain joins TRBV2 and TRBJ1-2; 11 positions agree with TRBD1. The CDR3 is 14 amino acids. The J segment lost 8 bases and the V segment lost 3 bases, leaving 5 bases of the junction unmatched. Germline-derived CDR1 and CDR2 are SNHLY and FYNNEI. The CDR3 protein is CASSEPGQGDGYTF. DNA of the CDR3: TGTGCCAGCAGTGAGCCGGGACAGGGGGACGGCTACACCTTC. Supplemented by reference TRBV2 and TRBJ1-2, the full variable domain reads EPEVTQTPSHQVTQMGQEVILRCVPISNHLYFYWYRQILGQKVEFLVSFYNNEISEKSEIFDDQFSVERPDGSNFTLKIRSTKLEDSAMYFCASSEPGQGDGYTFGSGTRLTVV.

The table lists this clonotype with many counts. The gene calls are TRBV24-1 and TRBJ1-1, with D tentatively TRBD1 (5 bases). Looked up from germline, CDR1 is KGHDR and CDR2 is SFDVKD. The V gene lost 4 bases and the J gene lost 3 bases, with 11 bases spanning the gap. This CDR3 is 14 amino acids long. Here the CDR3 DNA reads TGTGCCACCAGTGAAACCGGGACGGACACTGAAGCTTTCTTT. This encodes CATSETGTDTEAFF.

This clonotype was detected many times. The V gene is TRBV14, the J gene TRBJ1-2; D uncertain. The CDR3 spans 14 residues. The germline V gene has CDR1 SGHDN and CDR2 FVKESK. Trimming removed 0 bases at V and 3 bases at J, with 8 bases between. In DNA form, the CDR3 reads TGTGCCAGCAGCCAAGATCCCGGGGACTATGGCTACACCTTC. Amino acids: CASSQDPGDYGYTF.

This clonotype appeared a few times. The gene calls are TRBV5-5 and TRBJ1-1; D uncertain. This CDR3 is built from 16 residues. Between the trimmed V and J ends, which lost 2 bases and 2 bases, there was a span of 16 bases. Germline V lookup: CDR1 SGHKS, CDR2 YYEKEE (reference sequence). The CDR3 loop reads CASSLGQRAKNTEAFF. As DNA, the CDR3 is TGTGCCAGCAGCTTAGGGCAGCGCGCAAAAAACACTGAAGCTTTCTTT.

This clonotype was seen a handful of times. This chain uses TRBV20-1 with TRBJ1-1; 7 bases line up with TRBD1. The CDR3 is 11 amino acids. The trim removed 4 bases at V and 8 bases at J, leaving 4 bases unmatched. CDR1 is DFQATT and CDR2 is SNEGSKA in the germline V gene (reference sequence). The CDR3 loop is CSATGTAEAFF. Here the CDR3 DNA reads TGCAGTGCTACCGGGACAGCCGAAGCTTTCTTT.

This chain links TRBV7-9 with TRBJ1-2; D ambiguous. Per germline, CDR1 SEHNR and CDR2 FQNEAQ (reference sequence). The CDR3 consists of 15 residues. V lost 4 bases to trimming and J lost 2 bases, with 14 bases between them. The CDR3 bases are TGTGCCAGCAGCTGGGGAGCCCAAATAAACTATGGCTACACCTTC. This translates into CASSWGAQINYGYTF.

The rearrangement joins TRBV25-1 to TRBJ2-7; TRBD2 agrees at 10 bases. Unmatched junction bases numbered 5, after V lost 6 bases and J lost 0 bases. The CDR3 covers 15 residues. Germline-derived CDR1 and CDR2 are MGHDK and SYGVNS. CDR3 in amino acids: CASRTSGASSYEQYF. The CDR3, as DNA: TGTGCCAGCAGAACTAGCGGGGCTAGCTCCTACGAGCAGTACTTC.

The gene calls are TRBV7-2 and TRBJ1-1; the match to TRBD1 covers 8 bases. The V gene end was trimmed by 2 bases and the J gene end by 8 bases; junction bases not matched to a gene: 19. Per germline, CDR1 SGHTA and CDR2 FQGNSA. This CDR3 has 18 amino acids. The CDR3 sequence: CASSLKYDRGRRMGEAFF. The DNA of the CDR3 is TGTGCCAGCAGCTTAAAATATGACAGGGGACGGCGGATGGGGGAAGCTTTCTTT. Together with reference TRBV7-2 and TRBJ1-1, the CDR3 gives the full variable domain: GAGVSQSPSNKVTEKGKDVELRCDPISGHTALYWYRQSLGQGLEFLIYFQGNSAPDKSGLPSDRFSAERTGGSVSTLTIQRTQQEDSAVYLCASSLKYDRGRRMGEAFFGQGTRLTVV.

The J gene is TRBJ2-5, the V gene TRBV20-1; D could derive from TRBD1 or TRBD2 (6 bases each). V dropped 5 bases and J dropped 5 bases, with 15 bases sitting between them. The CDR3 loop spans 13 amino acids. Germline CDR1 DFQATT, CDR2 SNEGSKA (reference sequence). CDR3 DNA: TGCAGTGCTTCGCGGGGAGACAGGGAGACCCAGTACTTC. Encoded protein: CSASRGDRETQYF.

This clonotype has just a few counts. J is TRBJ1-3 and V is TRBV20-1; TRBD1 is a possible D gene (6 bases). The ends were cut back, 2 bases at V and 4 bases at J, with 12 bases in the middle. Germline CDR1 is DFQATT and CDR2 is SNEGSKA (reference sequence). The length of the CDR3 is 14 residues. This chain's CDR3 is CSARRGAKGNTIYF. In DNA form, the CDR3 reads TGCAGTGCTAGAAGGGGGGCGAAGGGAAACACCATATATTTT.

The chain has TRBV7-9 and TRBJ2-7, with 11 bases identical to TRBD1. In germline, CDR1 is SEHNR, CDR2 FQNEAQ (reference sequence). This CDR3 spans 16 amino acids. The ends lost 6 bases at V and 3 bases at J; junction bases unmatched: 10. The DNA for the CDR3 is TGTGCCAGCAGTGAGATCCGGGACAGGGGGGACTACGAGCAGTACTTC. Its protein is CASSEIRDRGDYEQYF.

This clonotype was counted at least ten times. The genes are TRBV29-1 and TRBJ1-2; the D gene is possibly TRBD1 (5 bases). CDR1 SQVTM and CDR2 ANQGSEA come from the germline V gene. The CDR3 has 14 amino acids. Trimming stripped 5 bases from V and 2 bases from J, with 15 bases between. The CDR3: CSVLRDRVNYGYTF. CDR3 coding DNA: TGCAGCGTTCTCAGGGATAGGGTAAACTATGGCTACACCTTC.

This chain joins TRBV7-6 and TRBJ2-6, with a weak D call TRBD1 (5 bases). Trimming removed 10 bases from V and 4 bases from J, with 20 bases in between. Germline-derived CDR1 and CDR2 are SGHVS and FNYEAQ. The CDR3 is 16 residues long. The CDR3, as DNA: TGTGCCACCAGTGACTCTGGGGCACAAGGGGCCAACGTCCTGACTTTC. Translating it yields CATSDSGAQGANVLTF.

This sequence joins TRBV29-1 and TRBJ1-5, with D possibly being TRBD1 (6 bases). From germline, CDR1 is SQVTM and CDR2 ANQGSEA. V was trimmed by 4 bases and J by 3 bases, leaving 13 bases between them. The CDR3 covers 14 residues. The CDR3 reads CSVAARGPNQPQHF. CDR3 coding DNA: TGCAGCGTTGCCGCCAGGGGACCCAATCAGCCCCAGCATTTT.

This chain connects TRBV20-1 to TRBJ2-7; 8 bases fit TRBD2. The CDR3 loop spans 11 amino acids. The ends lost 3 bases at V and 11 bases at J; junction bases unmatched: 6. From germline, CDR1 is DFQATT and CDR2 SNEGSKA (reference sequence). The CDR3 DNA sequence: TGCAGTGCTAGGGGACTAGTATCGGAGTACTTC. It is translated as CSARGLVSEYF.

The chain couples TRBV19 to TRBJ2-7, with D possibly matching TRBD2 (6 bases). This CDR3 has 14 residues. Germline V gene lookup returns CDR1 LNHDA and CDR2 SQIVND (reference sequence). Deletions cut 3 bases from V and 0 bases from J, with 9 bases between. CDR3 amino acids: CASSMAGPSYEQYF. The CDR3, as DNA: TGTGCCAGTAGTATGGCGGGACCCTCCTACGAGCAGTACTTC.

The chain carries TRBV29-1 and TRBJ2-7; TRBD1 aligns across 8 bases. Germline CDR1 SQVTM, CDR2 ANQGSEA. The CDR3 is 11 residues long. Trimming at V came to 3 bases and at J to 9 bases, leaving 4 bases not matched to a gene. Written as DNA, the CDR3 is TGCAGCGTTGAGACGGGGACAGGGCAGTACTTC. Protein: CSVETGTGQYF.

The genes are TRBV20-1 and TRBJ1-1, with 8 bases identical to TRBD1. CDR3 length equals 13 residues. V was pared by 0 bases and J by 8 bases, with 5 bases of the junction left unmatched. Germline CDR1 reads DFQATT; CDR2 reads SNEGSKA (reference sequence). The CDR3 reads CSARDGRTGEAFF. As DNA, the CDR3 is TGCAGTGCTAGAGATGGACGGACAGGGGAAGCTTTCTTT.

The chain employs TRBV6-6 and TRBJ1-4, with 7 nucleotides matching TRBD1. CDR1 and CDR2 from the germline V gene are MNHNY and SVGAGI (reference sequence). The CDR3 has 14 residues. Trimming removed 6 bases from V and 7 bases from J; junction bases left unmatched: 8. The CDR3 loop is CASSPGTAPEKLFF. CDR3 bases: TGTGCCAGCAGCCCCGGGACAGCGCCTGAAAAACTGTTTTTT.

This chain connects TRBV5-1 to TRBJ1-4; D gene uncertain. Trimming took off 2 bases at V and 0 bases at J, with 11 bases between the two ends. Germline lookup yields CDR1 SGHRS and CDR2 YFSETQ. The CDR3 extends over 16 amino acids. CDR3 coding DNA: TGCGCCAGCAGCTTAGGACCGGACGCAACTAATGAAAAACTGTTTTTT. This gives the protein CASSLGPDATNEKLFF.

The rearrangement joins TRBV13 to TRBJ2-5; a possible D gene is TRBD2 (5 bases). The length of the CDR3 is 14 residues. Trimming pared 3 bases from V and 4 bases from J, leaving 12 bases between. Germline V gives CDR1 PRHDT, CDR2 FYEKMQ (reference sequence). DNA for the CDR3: TGTGCCAGCAGCTTTCGGACCGGACTAGAGACCCAGTACTTC. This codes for CASSFRTGLETQYF. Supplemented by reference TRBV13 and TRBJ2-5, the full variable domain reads AAGVIQSPRHLIKEKRETATLKCYPIPRHDTVYWYQQGPGQDPQFLISFYEKMQSDKGSIPDRFSAQQFSDYHSELNMSSLELGDSALYFCASSFRTGLETQYFGPGTRLLVL.